One and the same sample provided the 5 T cell receptor beta chains below, sequenced in a study of beta chain features in type 1 diabetes. The isolated RNA, all of it, was reverse transcribed, so expressed TCRB transcripts were what got sequenced. Generated by immunoSEQ multiplex PCR, the TCRdb table keeps only in-frame clones and is missing some. Here the sample spans around 180,000 clones, around 13% being singletons. Sequencing input: central memory CD4+ T cells from blood. These receptors came from a woman between 18 and 29 years old in good health.

V and J are TRBV15 and TRBJ2-5, with a weak D call TRBD2 (5 bases). Trimming took off 8 bases at V and 0 bases at J, with 16 bases between the two ends. Germline CDR1 reads LNHNV; CDR2 reads YYDKDF (reference sequence). The CDR3 has 15 residues. The CDR3: CATGAGIGYQETQYF. As DNA, the CDR3 is TGTGCCACCGGCGCCGGGATTGGGTACCAAGAGACCCAGTACTTC.

This clone has more than one count but fewer than ten. The chain joins TRBV4-3 to TRBJ1-2; D is undetermined. The CDR3 totals 15 residues. In germline, CDR1 is LGHNA, CDR2 YSLEER. Trimming left V 1 base short and J 3 bases short, with 12 bases between. The CDR3 spells CASSQGLQTDYGYTF. In nucleotides, the CDR3 is TGCGCCAGCAGCCAAGGTTTACAGACGGACTATGGCTACACCTTC.

This clone was seen only a few times. The genes are TRBV4-3 and TRBJ2-1; 8 nucleotides match TRBD2. The CDR3 totals 15 residues. V shed 1 base and J 8 bases; nucleotides not matched to a gene: 7. Germline values: CDR1 LGHNA, CDR2 YSLEER. The CDR3: CASSQVAGGGDEQFF. CDR3 nucleotide sequence: TGCGCCAGCAGCCAAGTTGCGGGGGGAGGAGATGAGCAGTTCTTC.

This clone was detected a few times. The chain links TRBV29-1 to TRBJ2-1; the match to TRBD1 covers 9 bases. The CDR3 has 12 amino acids. Germline CDR1 and CDR2: SQVTM and ANQGSEA. J lost 7 bases, V lost 6 bases, and 4 bases had no gene match. The CDR3 bases are TGCAGCGTCTTGACAGGGGGGAATGAGCAGTTCTTC. Translating gives CSVLTGGNEQFF.

This CDR3 is CATSRLGLAGSLGEQFF. DNA for the CDR3: TGTGCCACCAGCAGACTGGGACTAGCGGGCTCTCTCGGGGAGCAGTTCTTC. The chain employs TRBV15 and TRBJ2-1, with 12 bases aligning to TRBD2. Losses at the gene ends were 2 bases for V and 10 bases for J; bases not matched to a gene: 12. The CDR3 spans 17 residues. Germline V gives CDR1 LNHNV, CDR2 YYDKDF (reference sequence).